Here is one T cell receptor beta chain with its context. Its antigen is not known. This specimen comes from a study of cytomegalovirus exposure and HLA in healthy donors. Study findings and constraints: Across donors, sequencing depth was assumed by presence/absence analyses to be roughly uniform. V- and J-gene trimming of TCR beta was linked (in a later analysis) to a missense DCLRE1C variant.

A multiplex PCR was run with 60 Vbeta primers and 13 Jbeta primers. Sequencing was performed with immunoSEQ multiplex PCR; in TCRdb, only in-frame clones are kept and a portion is missing. The sample carries some 180,000 clones, roughly 82% recorded once. This CDR3 has 15 amino acids. From germline, CDR1 is LGHNA and CDR2 YSLEER. V was cut by 1 base and J by 6 bases, with 13 bases left in between. This clonotype was obtained from a man in his forties in good health and CMV-seronegative. Input material: PBMCs. The chain combines TRBV4-3 with TRBJ2-1; weak D call: TRBD2 (5 bases). DNA of the CDR3: TGCGCCAGCAGCCAAGGCACTAGGGCGGGCAATGAGCAGTTCTTC. It yields the protein CASSQGTRAGNEQFF.